These 13 T cell receptor beta chains share one sample of origin, sequenced in a study of T cell responses to AZD1222 COVID-19 vaccine. Sequencing was performed with immunoSEQ multiplex PCR; in TCRdb, only in-frame clones are kept and a portion is missing. Here the sample spans 95,000 to 150,000 clones, about 90% being singletons. The sample here was peripheral blood, taken on day 0 of AZD1222 vaccination. The receptors were sampled from an adult in good health.

The genes are TRBV5-1 and TRBJ2-1; 12 bases line up with TRBD2. This CDR3 comprises 18 residues. CDR1 is SGHRS and CDR2 is YFSETQ in the germline V gene. V shed 4 bases and J 1 base; nucleotides not matched to a gene: 9. CDR3 loop: CASSLGYTSGRSYNEQFF. The CDR3 bases are TGCGCCAGCAGCCTGGGATATACTAGCGGGAGGTCCTACAATGAGCAGTTCTTC.

This chain links TRBV12-5 with TRBJ2-5; D is possibly TRBD2 (5 bases). From germline, CDR1 is LGHNT and CDR2 FRNRAP. The CDR3 runs to 18 residues. Between the trimmed V and J ends, which lost 2 bases and 4 bases, there was a span of 23 bases. CDR3 sequence: CASGLTAKTEASGETQYF. As DNA, the CDR3 is TGTGCTAGTGGTTTGACCGCTAAAACGGAGGCCTCAGGAGAGACCCAGTACTTC.

The CDR3 sequence is CASSYALTGDNSPLHF. As DNA, the CDR3 is TGTGCCAGCAGTTACGCCTTGACAGGGGATAATTCACCCCTCCACTTT. The chain joins TRBV6-2 or TRBV6-3 to TRBJ1-6, with 8 bases identical to TRBD1. V lost 2 bases to trimming and J lost 5 bases; unmatched junction nucleotides: 5. CDR3 length: 16 residues. Germline CDR1 is MNHEY and CDR2 is SVGEGT.

This clone was seen more than once but under ten times. The V and J genes are TRBV2 and TRBJ1-6, with unresolved D. In germline, CDR1 is SNHLY, CDR2 FYNNEI. Trimming left V 6 bases short and J 0 bases short, with 12 bases between. This CDR3 is 16 amino acids long. CDR3 DNA sequence: TGTGCCAGCAGGTCAGATTACGGCTCCTATAATTCACCCCTCCACTTT. This sequence encodes CASRSDYGSYNSPLHF. Full variable domain (missing parts from reference TRBV2 and TRBJ1-6): EPEVTQTPSHQVTQMGQEVILRCVPISNHLYFYWYRQILGQKVEFLVSFYNNEISEKSEIFDDQFSVERPDGSNFTLKIRSTKLEDSAMYFCASRSDYGSYNSPLHFGNGTRLTVT.

The gene calls are TRBV7-2 and TRBJ1-1; possible D gene TRBD1, 5 bases. Germline V lookup: CDR1 SGHTA, CDR2 FQGNSA. V was cut by 3 bases and J by 4 bases, with 12 bases left in between. The CDR3 has 14 amino acids. This CDR3 reads CASSLVQGTTEAFF. The CDR3 DNA sequence: TGTGCCAGCAGCTTGGTTCAGGGAACCACTGAAGCTTTCTTT.

The chain links TRBV7-3 to TRBJ2-1; 15 bases match TRBD2. The CDR3 has 15 amino acids. The V segment lost 4 bases and the J segment 14 bases; nucleotides outside the gene matches: 9. The V gene's germline CDR1 is SGHTA and CDR2 FQGTGA. This chain's CDR3 is CASSSPGLAGGPKFF. CDR3 coding DNA: TGTGCCAGCAGCTCCCCCGGACTAGCGGGAGGGCCGAAGTTCTTC.

The rearrangement links TRBV2 to TRBJ1-1, with 7 bases matching TRBD1. This CDR3 spans 13 amino acids. Germline CDR1 SNHLY, CDR2 FYNNEI. Trimming at V came to 6 bases and at J to 2 bases, leaving 3 bases not matched to a gene. The CDR3 protein is CASRDRSNTEAFF. The DNA of the CDR3 is TGTGCCAGCAGGGACAGGTCCAACACTGAAGCTTTCTTT.

The chain couples TRBV4-1 to TRBJ1-1, with D possibly matching TRBD1 (6 bases). Trimming shortened V by 3 bases and J by 4 bases, and 9 bases separated the two germline ends. Germline V lookup: CDR1 MGHRA, CDR2 YSYEKL. This CDR3 is 13 amino acids long. CDR3 region: CASSHQGPTEAFF. CDR3 DNA sequence: TGCGCCAGCAGCCATCAGGGGCCCACTGAAGCTTTCTTT.

V is TRBV11-3 and J is TRBJ1-4; 10 bases line up with TRBD1. V shed 6 bases and J 14 bases; nucleotides not matched to a gene: 21. This CDR3 contains 17 residues. Germline assignment: CDR1 SGHNT and CDR2 YENEEA. Here the CDR3 reads CASSKILPGQGNSVLFF. CDR3 DNA: TGTGCCAGCAGTAAGATACTCCCGGGACAGGGGAATTCAGTGCTGTTTTTT.

The V call is TRBV10-2, the J call TRBJ2-3; 9 nucleotides align to TRBD1. Germline lookup yields CDR1 WSHSY and CDR2 SAAADI. The CDR3 length is 14 residues. Trimming took 6 bases from V and 6 from J; bases not matched to a gene: 7. CDR3 in amino acids: CASRPGQGMDTQYF. The CDR3 DNA sequence: TGCGCCAGCAGACCGGGACAGGGAATGGATACGCAGTATTTT.

The chain couples TRBV21-1 to TRBJ1-2. TRBV21-1 is tagged as a pseudogene. The CDR3 has 13 amino acids. CDR3 loop: CASSNGGPYGYTF. In DNA form, the CDR3 reads TGTGCCAGCAGCAACGGGGGCCCTTATGGCTACACCTTC.

CDR3 sequence reads: CASSYSGDSSGNTIYF. CDR3 DNA: TGTGCCAGCAGTTACTCGGGGGACAGCTCTGGAAACACCATATATTTT. The rearrangement uses TRBV6-5 and TRBJ1-3; 7 bases are a match to TRBD1. J gave up 0 bases and V 0 bases, and 2 bases lay outside the gene matches. The CDR3 sequence is 16 residues long. Germline CDR1 reads MNHEY; CDR2 reads SVGAGI.

This chain joins TRBV7-6 and TRBJ2-1; 7 bases are shared with TRBD2. The CDR3 length is 15 residues. The V and J ends lost 1 base and 3 bases, in that order; junction bases with no gene match: 3. The germline V gene encodes CDR1 SGHVS and CDR2 FNYEAQ. The CDR3 DNA reads TGTGCCAGCAGCTTAGGTCTAGCGGACTACAATGAGCAGTTCTTC. Its translation: CASSLGLADYNEQFF.